This T cell receptor (beta chain) was recovered during a study of blood T cell repertoires in COVID-19. Study-level background: From T cells, B-cell-depleted T cells, or PBMCs came the material, which was cDNA or gDNA.

Sequencing was performed with immunoSEQ multiplex PCR; in TCRdb, only in-frame clones are kept and a portion is missing. This table holds around 62,000 clones, over 75% found once. Those enrolled in Seattle joined during active infection and were followed longitudinally afterward. Trimming shortened V by 1 base and J by 4 bases, and 13 bases separated the two germline ends. The CDR3 spans 15 residues. The V gene's germline CDR1 is LGHNA and CDR2 YSLEER. The chain carries TRBV4-3 and TRBJ1-1; a weak D match, TRBD1 (5 bases). The TCR was taken from a woman in her sixties or seventies with COVID-19, enrolled during active disease. The specimen sequenced was peripheral blood. CDR3 region: CASSQGQGGGTEAFF. CDR3 nucleotide sequence: TGCGCCAGCAGCCAAGGTCAGGGAGGCGGCACTGAAGCTTTCTTT.